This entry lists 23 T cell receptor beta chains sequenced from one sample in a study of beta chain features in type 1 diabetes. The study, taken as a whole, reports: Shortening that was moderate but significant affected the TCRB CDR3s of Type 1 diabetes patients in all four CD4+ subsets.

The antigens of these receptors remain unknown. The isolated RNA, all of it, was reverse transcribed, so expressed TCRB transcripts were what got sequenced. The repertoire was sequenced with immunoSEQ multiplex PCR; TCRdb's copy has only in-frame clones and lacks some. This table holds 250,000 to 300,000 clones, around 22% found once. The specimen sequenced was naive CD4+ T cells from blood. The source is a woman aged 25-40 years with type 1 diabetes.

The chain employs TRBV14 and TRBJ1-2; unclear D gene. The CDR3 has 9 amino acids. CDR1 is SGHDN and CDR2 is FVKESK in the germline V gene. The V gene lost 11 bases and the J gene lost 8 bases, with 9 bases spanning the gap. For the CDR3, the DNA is TGTGCCGGTACGGGGGGCTACACCTTC. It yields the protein CAGTGGYTF.

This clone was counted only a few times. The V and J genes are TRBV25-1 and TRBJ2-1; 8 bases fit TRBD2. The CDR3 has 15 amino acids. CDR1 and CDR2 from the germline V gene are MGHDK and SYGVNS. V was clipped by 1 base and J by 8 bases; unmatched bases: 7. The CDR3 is CASSESGGAGYEQFF. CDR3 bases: TGTGCCAGCAGTGAATCCGGGGGGGCGGGCTATGAGCAGTTCTTC.

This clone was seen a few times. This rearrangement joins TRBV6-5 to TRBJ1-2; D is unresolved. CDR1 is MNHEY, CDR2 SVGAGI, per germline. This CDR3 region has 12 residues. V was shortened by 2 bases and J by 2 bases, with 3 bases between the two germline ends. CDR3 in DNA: TGTGCCAGCAGTTACACAAACTATGGCTACACCTTC. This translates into CASSYTNYGYTF.

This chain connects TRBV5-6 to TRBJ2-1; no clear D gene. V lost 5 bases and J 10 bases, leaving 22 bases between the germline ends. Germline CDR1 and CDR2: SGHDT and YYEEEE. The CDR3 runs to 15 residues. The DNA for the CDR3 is TGTGCCAGCAGTCAGATAACGAGAGACAATGCGGAGCAGTTCTTC. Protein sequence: CASSQITRDNAEQFF.

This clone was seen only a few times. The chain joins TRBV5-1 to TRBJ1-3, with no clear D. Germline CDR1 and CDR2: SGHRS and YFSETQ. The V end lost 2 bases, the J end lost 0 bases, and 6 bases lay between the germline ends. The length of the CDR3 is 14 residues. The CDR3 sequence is CASSLDNSGNTIYF. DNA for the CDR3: TGCGCCAGCAGCTTAGACAACTCTGGAAACACCATATATTTT.

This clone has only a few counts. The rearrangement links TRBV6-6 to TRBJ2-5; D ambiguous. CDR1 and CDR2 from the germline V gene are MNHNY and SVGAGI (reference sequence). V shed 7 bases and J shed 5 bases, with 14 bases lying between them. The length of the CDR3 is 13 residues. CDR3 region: CASTPSARETQYF. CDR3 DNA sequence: TGTGCCAGCACCCCTAGTGCCCGGGAGACCCAGTACTTC.

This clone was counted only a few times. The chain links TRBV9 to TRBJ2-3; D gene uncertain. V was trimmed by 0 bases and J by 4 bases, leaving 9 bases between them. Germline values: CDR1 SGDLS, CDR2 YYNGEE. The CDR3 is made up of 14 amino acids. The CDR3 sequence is CASSVGPSADTQYF. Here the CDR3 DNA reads TGTGCCAGCAGCGTAGGCCCCTCGGCAGATACGCAGTATTTT.

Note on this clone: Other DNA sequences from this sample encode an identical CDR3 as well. The CDR3 nucleotides are TGCAGTGCTAGGCAGGGCGATGGCTACACCTTC. Protein sequence: CSARQGDGYTF. V usage is TRBV20-1 and J usage is TRBJ1-2; possibly TRBD1 for D (5 bases). V was shortened by 3 bases and J by 6 bases, with 8 bases between the two germline ends. CDR1 is DFQATT, CDR2 SNEGSKA, per germline (reference sequence). The CDR3 contains 11 residues.

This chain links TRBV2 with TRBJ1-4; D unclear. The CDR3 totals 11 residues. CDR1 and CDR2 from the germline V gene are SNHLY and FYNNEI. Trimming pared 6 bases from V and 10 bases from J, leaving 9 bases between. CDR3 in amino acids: CASRGDGKLFF. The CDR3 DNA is TGTGCCAGCAGGGGAGACGGAAAACTGTTTTTT. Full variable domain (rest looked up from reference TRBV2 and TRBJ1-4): EPEVTQTPSHQVTQMGQEVILRCVPISNHLYFYWYRQILGQKVEFLVSFYNNEISEKSEIFDDQFSVERPDGSNFTLKIRSTKLEDSAMYFCASRGDGKLFFGSGTQLSVL.

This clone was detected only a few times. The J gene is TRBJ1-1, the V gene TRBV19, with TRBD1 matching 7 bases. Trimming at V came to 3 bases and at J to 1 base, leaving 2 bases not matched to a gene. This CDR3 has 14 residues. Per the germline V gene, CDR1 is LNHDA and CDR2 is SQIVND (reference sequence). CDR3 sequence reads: CASSIRTGNTEAFF. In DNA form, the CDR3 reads TGTGCCAGTAGTATCCGGACAGGGAACACTGAAGCTTTCTTT.

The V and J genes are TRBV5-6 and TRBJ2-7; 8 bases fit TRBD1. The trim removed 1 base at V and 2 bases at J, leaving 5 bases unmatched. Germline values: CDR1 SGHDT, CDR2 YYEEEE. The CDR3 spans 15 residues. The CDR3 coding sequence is TGTGCCAGCAGCTTGCCCTGGACAGGGACCTACGAGCAGTACTTC. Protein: CASSLPWTGTYEQYF.

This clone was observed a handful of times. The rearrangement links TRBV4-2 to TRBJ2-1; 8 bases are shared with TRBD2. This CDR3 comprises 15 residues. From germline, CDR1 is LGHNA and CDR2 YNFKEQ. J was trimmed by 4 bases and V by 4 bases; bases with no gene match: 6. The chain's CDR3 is CASSPGSSGYNEQFF. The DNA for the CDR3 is TGTGCCAGCAGCCCCGGGTCTAGCGGGTACAATGAGCAGTTCTTC.

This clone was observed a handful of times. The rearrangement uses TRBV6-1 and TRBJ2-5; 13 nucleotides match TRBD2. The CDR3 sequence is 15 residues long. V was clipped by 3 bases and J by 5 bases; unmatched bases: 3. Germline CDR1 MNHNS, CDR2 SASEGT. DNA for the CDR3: TGTGCCAGCAGTGATGGACTAGCGGGAGTCGAGACCCAGTACTTC. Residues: CASSDGLAGVETQYF.

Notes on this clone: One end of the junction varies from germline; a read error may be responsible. The CDR3 DNA reads as TGCAACGTTGGGGGCGGGAGAGGGGCAGATACGCAGTATTTT. Protein product: CNVGGGRGADTQYF. This chain joins TRBV29-1 and TRBJ2-3; tentatively, D is TRBD2 (7 bases). The CDR3 spans 14 residues. Germline loops: CDR1 SQVTM, CDR2 ANQGSEA.

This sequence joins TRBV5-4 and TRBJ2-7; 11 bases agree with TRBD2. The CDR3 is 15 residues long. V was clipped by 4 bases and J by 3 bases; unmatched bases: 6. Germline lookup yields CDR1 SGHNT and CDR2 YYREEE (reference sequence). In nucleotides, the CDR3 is TGTGCCAGCAGCACAGGACTAGCGGGCCGCTACGAGCAGTACTTC. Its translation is CASSTGLAGRYEQYF.

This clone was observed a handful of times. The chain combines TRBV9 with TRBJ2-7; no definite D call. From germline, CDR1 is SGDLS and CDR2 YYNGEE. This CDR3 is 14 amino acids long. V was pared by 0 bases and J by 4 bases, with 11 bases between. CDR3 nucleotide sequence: TGTGCCAGCAGCGTAGGCCCAGCGAGTTACGAGCAGTACTTC. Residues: CASSVGPASYEQYF.

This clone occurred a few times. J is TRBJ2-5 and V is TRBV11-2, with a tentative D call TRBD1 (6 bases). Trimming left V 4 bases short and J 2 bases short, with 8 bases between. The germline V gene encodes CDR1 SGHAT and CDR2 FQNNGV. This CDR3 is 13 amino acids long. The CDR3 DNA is TGTGCCAGCAGCTGGGGACAACAAGAGACCCAGTACTTC. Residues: CASSWGQQETQYF.

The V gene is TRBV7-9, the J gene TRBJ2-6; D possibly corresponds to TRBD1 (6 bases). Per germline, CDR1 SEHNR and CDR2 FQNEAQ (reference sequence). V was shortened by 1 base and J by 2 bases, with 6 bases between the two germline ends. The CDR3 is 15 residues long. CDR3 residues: CASSLGTAGANVLTF. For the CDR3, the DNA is TGTGCCAGCAGCTTAGGGACAGCTGGGGCCAACGTCCTGACTTTC.

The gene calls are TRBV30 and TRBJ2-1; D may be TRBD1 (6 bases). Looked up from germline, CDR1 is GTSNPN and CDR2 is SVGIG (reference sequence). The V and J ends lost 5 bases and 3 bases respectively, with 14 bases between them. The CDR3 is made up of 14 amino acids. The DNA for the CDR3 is TGTGCCTGGGCGACAGGCGCCCTCTACAATGAGCAGTTCTTC. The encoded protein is CAWATGALYNEQFF. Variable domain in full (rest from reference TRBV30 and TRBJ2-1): SQTIHQWPATLVQPVGSPLSLECTVEGTSNPNLYWYRQAAGRGLQLLFYSVGIGQISSEVPQNLSASRPQDRQFILSSKKLLLSDSGFYLCAWATGALYNEQFFGPGTRLTVL.

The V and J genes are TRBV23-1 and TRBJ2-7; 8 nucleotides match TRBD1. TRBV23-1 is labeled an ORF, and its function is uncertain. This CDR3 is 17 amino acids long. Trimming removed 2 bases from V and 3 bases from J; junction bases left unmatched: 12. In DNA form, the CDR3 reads TGCGCCAGCAGTCAACAAGTACCGGGACAGGTCTTCTACGAGCAGTACTTC. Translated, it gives CASSQQVPGQVFYEQYF.

The CDR3, as DNA: TGTGCCTGGAGGCCGGGCCTAGCTGCCACTGATACGCAGTATTTT. It encodes CAWRPGLAATDTQYF. V usage is TRBV30 and J usage is TRBJ2-3, with D possibly being TRBD2 (5 bases). Looked up from germline, CDR1 is GTSNPN and CDR2 is SVGIG (reference sequence). Trimming took off 3 bases at V and 6 bases at J, with 19 bases between the two ends. The CDR3 is 15 residues long.

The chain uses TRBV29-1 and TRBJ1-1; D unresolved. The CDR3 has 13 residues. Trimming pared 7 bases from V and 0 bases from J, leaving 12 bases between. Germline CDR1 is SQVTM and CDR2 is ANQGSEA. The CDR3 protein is CSGQLDMNTEAFF. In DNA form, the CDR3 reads TGCAGCGGGCAGCTTGACATGAACACTGAAGCTTTCTTT.

The CDR3: CASSLQTGSTGANVLTF. The CDR3 DNA sequence: TGTGCCAGCAGCTTACAGACAGGCTCTACTGGGGCCAACGTCCTGACTTTC. This chain links TRBV7-3 with TRBJ2-6, with a tentative D call TRBD1 (6 bases). Trimming cost V 2 bases and J 2 bases, with 13 bases left between them. Germline loops: CDR1 SGHTA, CDR2 FQGTGA. CDR3 size: 17 residues.